A single sample gave rise to the 5 T cell receptor beta chains below, sequenced in a study of radiotherapy plus CTLA-4 blockade in lung cancer. This table comes from immunoSEQ multiplex PCR, and its TCRdb copy is limited to in-frame clones, with some not included. The sample consists of roughly 50,000 clones, around 88% of them appearing once. The sample here was peripheral blood, taken from a patient treated with radiotherapy plus ipilimumab. The source is a human donor with non-small cell lung cancer that progressed on radiotherapy plus ipilimumab. Some clones in this sample may be carry-over from other donors' samples.

CDR3 sequence: CASSWQGFRYNEQFF. In DNA, the CDR3 is TGTGCCAGCAGTTGGCAGGGGTTCAGATACAATGAGCAGTTCTTC. V gene TRBV6-5 combines with J gene TRBJ2-1; the D gene is possibly TRBD1 (6 bases). Germline V lookup: CDR1 MNHEY, CDR2 SVGAGI. The CDR3 is 15 amino acids. V shed 4 bases and J shed 4 bases, with 14 bases lying between them.

The V call is TRBV5-6, the J call TRBJ2-7; 7 nucleotides match TRBD2. CDR3 length: 14 amino acids. Germline values: CDR1 SGHDT, CDR2 YYEEEE. The V and J ends lost 0 bases and 5 bases, in that order; junction bases with no gene match: 5. CDR3 DNA sequence: TGTGCCAGCAGCTTGGTAGCCCGGGGGGACGAGCAGTACTTC. This encodes CASSLVARGDEQYF.

This clone was observed once. The chain links TRBV10-1 to TRBJ2-3, with 10 bases that match TRBD2. The ends lost 5 bases at V and 1 base at J; junction bases unmatched: 6. This CDR3 is 16 amino acids long. Looked up from germline, CDR1 is WNHNN and CDR2 is SYGVQD (reference sequence). Written as DNA, the CDR3 is TGCGCCAGCAGTTTTACTAGCGGGGCCGGCACAGATACGCAGTATTTT. Encoded protein: CASSFTSGAGTDTQYF.

The chain links TRBV7-8 to TRBJ2-2; 8 nucleotides line up with TRBD2. The CDR3 loop spans 15 amino acids. The V gene's germline CDR1 is SGHVS and CDR2 FQNEAQ. V was clipped by 5 bases and J by 2 bases; unmatched bases: 4. CDR3 region: CASSHGLANTGELFF. The CDR3 nucleotides are TGTGCCAGCAGCCATGGACTAGCTAACACCGGGGAGCTGTTTTTT.

A single count supports this clone. The chain joins TRBV7-2 to TRBJ1-1, with 7 bases fitting TRBD1. There are 14 residues in the CDR3. Germline values: CDR1 SGHTA, CDR2 FQGNSA. J was trimmed by 2 bases and V by 3 bases; bases with no gene match: 3. CDR3 amino acids: CASSFGTANTEAFF. The CDR3 DNA sequence: TGTGCCAGCAGCTTCGGGACAGCTAACACTGAAGCTTTCTTT.